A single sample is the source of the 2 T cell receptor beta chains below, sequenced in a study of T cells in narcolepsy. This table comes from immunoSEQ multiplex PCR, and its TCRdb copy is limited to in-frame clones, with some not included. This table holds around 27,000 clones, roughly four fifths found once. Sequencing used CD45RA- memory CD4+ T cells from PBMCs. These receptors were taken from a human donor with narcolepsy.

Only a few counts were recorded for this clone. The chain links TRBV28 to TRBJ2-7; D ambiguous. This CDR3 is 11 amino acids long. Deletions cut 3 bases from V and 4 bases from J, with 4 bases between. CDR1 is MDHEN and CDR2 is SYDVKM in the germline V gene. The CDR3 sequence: CASSFVYEQYF. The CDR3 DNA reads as TGTGCCAGCAGTTTTGTATACGAGCAGTACTTC.

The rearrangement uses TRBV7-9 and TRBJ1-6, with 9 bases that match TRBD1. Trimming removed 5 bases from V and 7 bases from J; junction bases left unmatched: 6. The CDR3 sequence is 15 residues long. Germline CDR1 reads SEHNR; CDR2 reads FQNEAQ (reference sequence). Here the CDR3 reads CASSRWGTGNSPLHF. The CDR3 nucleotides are TGTGCCAGCAGCAGATGGGGGACAGGGAATTCACCCCTCCACTTT.